One sample yielded the 4 T cell receptor beta chains listed below, sequenced in a study of cytomegalovirus exposure and HLA in healthy donors. Researchers ran the PCR with 60 Vbeta and 13 Jbeta primers. TCRdb's copy holds only in-frame clones and misses some; the assay was immunoSEQ multiplex PCR. The repertoire holds over 150,000 clones, with 65% to 85% as singletons. The specimen was PBMCs. The receptors come from a woman in her forties or fifties in good health and CMV-seropositive.

The genes are TRBV6-1 and TRBJ1-1; 8 nucleotides agree with TRBD1. The CDR3 is 15 residues long. In germline, CDR1 is MNHNS, CDR2 SASEGT. V dropped 9 bases and J dropped 0; count of bases not matched to a gene: 9. The CDR3 loop is CASGTGGVMNTEAFF. The CDR3 nucleotides are TGTGCCAGTGGGACAGGCGGAGTGATGAACACTGAAGCTTTCTTT.

This chain connects TRBV4-1 to TRBJ1-6; a weak D match, TRBD1 (5 bases). This CDR3 spans 15 amino acids. V shed 2 bases and J shed 7 bases, with 12 bases lying between them. Germline CDR1 MGHRA, CDR2 YSYEKL. CDR3 protein: CASSQYQGGNSPLHF. The CDR3 bases are TGCGCCAGCAGCCAATATCAGGGCGGAAATTCACCCCTCCACTTT.

The rearrangement joins TRBV5-1 to TRBJ2-7; D gene unclear. This CDR3 contains 14 residues. The germline CDR1 and CDR2 sequences are SGHRS and YFSETQ. Between the trimmed V and J ends, which lost 7 bases and 0 bases, there was a span of 14 bases. The CDR3 sequence: CASAPAVSSYEQYF. DNA for the CDR3: TGCGCCAGCGCGCCGGCGGTGAGCTCCTACGAGCAGTACTTC.

The sample holds a few counts of this clone. CDR3 DNA sequence: TGTGCCAGCAGTTCTTCCCGCGTAATGAACACTGAAGCTTTCTTT. Its translation: CASSSSRVMNTEAFF. The chain employs TRBV6-5 and TRBJ1-1; D is unclear. V was cut by 4 bases and J by 0 bases, with 12 bases left in between. The CDR3 has 15 residues. Per germline, CDR1 MNHEY and CDR2 SVGAGI.